This is a list of T cell receptor beta chains from one sample in a study of cytomegalovirus exposure and HLA in healthy donors. Repertoires were generated with immunoSEQ multiplex PCR, while TCRdb's copy carries only in-frame clones and drops some. The profile shows around 150,000 clones, roughly 80% of them singletons. Specimen: PBMCs. All receptors derive from a male donor in good health and CMV-seronegative. Each CDR3 is given without its conserved first and last residue.

>TRBJ2-2|TRBV6-6
ASSLRLSNTGELF
>TRBJ1-2|TRBV28
ASREGGGGYT
>TRBJ2-3|TRBV2
ASSPGGPITDTQY
>TRBJ1-2|TRBV7-9
ASSFGTDYGYT
>TRBJ1-2|TRBV6-5
ASSYRGQGVDGYT
>TRBJ1-4|TRBV18
ASSPTGATNEKLF
>TRBJ2-7|TRBV10-3
AISEPSGLTYEQY
>TRBJ2-5|TRBV5-1
ASSLGTSGGQETQY
>TRBJ1-2|TRBV19
ASKVVQGENYGYT
>TRBJ1-5|TRBV19
ASSLRNQPQH
>TRBJ1-1|TRBV5-5
ASSPPGRTEAF
>TRBJ2-7|TRBV6-1
AGTAHPSTDEQY
>TRBJ1-1|TRBV4-1
ASSQDGLGETEAF
>TRBJ1-5|TRBV30
AWSSGQGDQPQH
>TRBJ2-5|TRBV11-2
ASSFNRPQETQY
>TRBJ2-7|TRBV11-3
ASSHPAGTSGDYEQY
>TRBJ2-7|TRBV10-3
AISESGVAYEQY
>TRBJ2-7|TRBV2
ASGAGGSSPYEQY
>TRBJ2-4|TRBV25-1
ASSERGAKNIQY
>TRBJ2-3|TRBV19
ASTRQGTDTQY
>TRBJ2-3|TRBV23-1
ASSPAGAGDTQY
>TRBJ1-2|TRBV15
ATSTTGGNYGYT
>TRBJ1-4|TRBV4-1
ASSQDLAGDEKLF
>TRBJ1-1|TRBV7-3
ASSSTGRESAF
>TRBJ1-4|TRBV6-1
ASSLRTGANEKLF